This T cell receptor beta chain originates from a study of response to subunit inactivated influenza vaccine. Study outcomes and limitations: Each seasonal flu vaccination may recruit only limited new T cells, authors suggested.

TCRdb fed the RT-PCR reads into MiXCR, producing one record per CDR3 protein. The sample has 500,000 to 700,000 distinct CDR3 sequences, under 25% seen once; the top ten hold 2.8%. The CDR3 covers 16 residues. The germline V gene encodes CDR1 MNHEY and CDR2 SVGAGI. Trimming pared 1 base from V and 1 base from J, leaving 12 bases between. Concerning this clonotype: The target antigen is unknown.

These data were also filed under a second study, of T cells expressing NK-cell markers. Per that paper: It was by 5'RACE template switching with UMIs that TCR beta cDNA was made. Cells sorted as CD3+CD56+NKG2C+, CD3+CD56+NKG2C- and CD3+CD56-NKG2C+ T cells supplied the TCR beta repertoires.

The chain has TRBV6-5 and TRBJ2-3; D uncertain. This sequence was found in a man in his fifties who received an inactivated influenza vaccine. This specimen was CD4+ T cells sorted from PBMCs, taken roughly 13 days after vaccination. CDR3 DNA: TGTGCCAGCAGTTACTTTATGGGCTCCGGCACAGATACGCAGTATTTT. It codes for CASSYFMGSGTDTQYF.